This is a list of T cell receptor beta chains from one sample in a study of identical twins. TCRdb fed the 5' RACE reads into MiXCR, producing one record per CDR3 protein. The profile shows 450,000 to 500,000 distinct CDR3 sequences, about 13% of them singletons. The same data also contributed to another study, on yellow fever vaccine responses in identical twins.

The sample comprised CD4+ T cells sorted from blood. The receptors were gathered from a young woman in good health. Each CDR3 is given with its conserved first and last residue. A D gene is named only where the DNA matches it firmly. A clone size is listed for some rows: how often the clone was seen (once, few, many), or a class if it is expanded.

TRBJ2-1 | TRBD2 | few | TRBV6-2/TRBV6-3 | CASSNPGLANEQFF | TGTGCCAGCAGTAACCCGGGACTAGCTAATGAGCAGTTCTTC
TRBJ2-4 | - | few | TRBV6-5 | CASSYRGQKNKNIQYF | TGTGCCAGCAGTTACCGCGGACAGAAGAACAAAAACATTCAGTACTTC
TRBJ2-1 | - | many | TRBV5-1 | CASSLDGGVYNEQFF | TGCGCCAGCAGCTTGGATGGCGGGGTCTACAATGAGCAGTTCTTC
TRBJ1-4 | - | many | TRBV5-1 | CASSGGTSGGLFF | TGCGCCAGCAGCGGGGGGACATCCGGGGGACTGTTTTTT
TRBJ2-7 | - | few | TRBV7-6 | CASSLADTSGSSAYEQYF | TGTGCCAGCAGCTTAGCGGATACCTCAGGGTCCTCTGCCTACGAGCAGTACTTC
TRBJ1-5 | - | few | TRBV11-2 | CASSLGGTVNQPQHF | TGTGCCAGCAGCTTAGGTGGGACGGTCAATCAGCCCCAGCATTTT
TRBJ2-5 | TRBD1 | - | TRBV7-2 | CASSLGLGHRDSQETQYF | TGTGCCAGCAGCTTAGGCTTGGGACATCGGGACAGCCAAGAGACCCAGTACTTC
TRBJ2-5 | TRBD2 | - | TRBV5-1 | CASLAGVTQYF | TGCGCCAGCTTGGCGGGGGTTACCCAGTACTTC
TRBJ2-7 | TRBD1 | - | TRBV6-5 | CASSTSTGPAYEQYF | TGTGCCAGCAGTACCTCGACAGGGCCCGCCTACGAGCAGTACTTC
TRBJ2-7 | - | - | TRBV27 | CASSPQSFSYEQYF | TGTGCCAGCAGTCCGCAATCGTTCAGCTACGAGCAGTACTTC
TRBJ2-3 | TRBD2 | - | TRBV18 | CASSPQGLAATDTQYF | TGTGCCAGCTCACCCCAAGGACTAGCCGCCACAGATACGCAGTATTTT
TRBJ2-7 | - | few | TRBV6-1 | CASSEDTHQVSEQYF | TGTGCCAGCAGTGAAGATACTCACCAGGTATCCGAGCAGTACTTC
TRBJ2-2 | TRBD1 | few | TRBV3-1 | CASSQVSGGQGAPGELFF | TGTGCCAGCAGCCAAGTTAGCGGTGGACAGGGGGCCCCCGGGGAGCTGTTTTTT
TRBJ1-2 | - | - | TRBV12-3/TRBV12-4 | CASSPDSYYGYTF | TGTGCCAGCAGTCCCGACAGTTACTATGGCTACACCTTC
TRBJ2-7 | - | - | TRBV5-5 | CASSFGREYEQYF | TGTGCCAGCAGCTTCGGCAGGGAGTACGAGCAGTACTTC
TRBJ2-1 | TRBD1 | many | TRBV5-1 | CASSTRQGGSYNEQFF | TGCGCCAGCAGCACCAGACAGGGGGGCTCCTACAATGAGCAGTTCTTC
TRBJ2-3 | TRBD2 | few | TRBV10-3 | CATRTSGVPSTDTQYF | TGTGCCACCAGGACTAGCGGGGTACCTAGCACAGATACGCAGTATTTT
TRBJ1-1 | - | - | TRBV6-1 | CASTRRVSGGNTEAFF | TGTGCCAGCACCCGACGGGTAAGCGGGGGGAACACTGAAGCTTTCTTT
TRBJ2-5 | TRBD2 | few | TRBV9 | CASSTQLAGVRETQYF | TGTGCCAGCAGCACCCAACTAGCGGGAGTTCGGGAGACCCAGTACTTC
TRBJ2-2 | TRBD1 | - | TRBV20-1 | CSTRQGAGGELFF | TGCAGTACTCGACAGGGGGCAGGCGGGGAGCTGTTTTTT
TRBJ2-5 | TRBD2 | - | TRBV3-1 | CASSQGGRGSQETQYF | TGTGCCAGCAGCCAAGGCGGGCGGGGGAGCCAAGAGACCCAGTACTTC
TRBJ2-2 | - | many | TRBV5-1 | CASSSLNTGELFF | TGCGCCAGCAGCTCCTTAAACACCGGGGAGCTGTTTTTT
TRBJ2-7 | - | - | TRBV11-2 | CASSLDSVGATESYEQYF | TGTGCCAGCAGCTTAGATTCGGTAGGGGCTACCGAATCCTACGAGCAGTACTTC
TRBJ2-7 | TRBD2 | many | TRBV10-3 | CAISESTSGSYEQYF | TGTGCCATCAGTGAGTCGACTAGCGGCTCCTACGAGCAGTACTTC
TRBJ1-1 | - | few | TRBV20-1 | CSARERAGANTEAFF | TGCAGTGCTAGAGAGAGGGCAGGGGCGAACACTGAAGCTTTCTTT
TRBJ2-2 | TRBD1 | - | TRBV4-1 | CASSRQDRASGNTGELFF | TGCGCCAGCAGCCGTCAGGACAGGGCGAGTGGAAACACCGGGGAGCTGTTTTTT
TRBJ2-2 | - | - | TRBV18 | CASSRLDTTGELFF | TGTGCCAGCTCAAGGCTAGATACCACCGGGGAGCTGTTTTTT
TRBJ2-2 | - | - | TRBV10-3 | CAISESKGKNTGELFF | TGTGCCATCAGTGAGTCAAAGGGGAAGAACACCGGGGAGCTGTTTTTT
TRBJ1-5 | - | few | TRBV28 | CASQNGGASNQPQHF | TGTGCCAGCCAGAACGGGGGGGCTAGCAATCAGCCCCAGCATTTT
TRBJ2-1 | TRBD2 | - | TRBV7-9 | CASSSSGTSGANEQFF | TGTGCCAGCAGTTCCTCCGGGACTAGCGGGGCCAATGAGCAGTTCTTC
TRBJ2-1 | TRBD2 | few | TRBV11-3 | CASSLGGGTVYNEQFF | TGTGCCAGCAGCTTGGGGGGGGGGACGGTATACAATGAGCAGTTCTTC
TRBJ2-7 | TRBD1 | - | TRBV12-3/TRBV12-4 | CASQLGTGGSYEQYF | TGTGCCAGCCAATTGGGGACAGGGGGTTCCTACGAGCAGTACTTC